These 13 T cell receptor beta chains originate from one sample sequenced in a study of glioma-infiltrating T cells. TCR alpha and beta CDR3 regions were amplified from RNA using iRepertoire nested multiplex PCR. TCRdb redid the calling of the multiplex PCR reads with MiXCR, one entry per CDR3 protein. The sample has more than 85,000 distinct CDR3 sequences, 20% to 25% seen once. Material: glioma tissue, nonneoplastic brain tissue, or PBMCs (not recorded which). All receptors derive from a human donor with low-grade glioma or glioblastoma, undergoing nonglioma brain surgery, or in good health (not recorded which).

This clonotype showed up many times. The genes are TRBV28 and TRBJ2-1; no definite D call. Germline loops: CDR1 MDHEN, CDR2 SYDVKM. This CDR3 contains 11 residues. In DNA, the CDR3 is TGTGCGGGTAGCTCCTACAATGAGCAGTTCTTC. Its protein product is CAGSSYNEQFF.

This clonotype appeared many times. CDR3 nucleotide sequence: TGCGCCAGCAGTGAGTCAGGAGATACGCAGTATTTT. Its translation: CASSESGDTQYF. The chain recombines TRBV10-1 with TRBJ2-3; D is unresolved. The V and J ends lost 0 bases and 5 bases respectively, with 3 bases between them. The V gene's germline CDR1 is WNHNN and CDR2 SYGVQD (reference sequence). The CDR3 extends over 12 amino acids.

This clonotype has only a few counts. This chain uses TRBV28 with TRBJ1-4, with D tentatively TRBD1 (5 bases). Germline CDR1 is MDHEN and CDR2 is SYDVKM. V was cut by 7 bases and J by 0 bases, with 15 bases left in between. CDR3 length: 16 residues. CDR3 sequence: CASTSYRTATNEKLFF. CDR3 nucleotide sequence: TGTGCCAGCACTTCGTACAGGACCGCAACTAATGAAAAACTGTTTTTT.

Only a few counts were recorded for this clonotype. This sequence joins TRBV3-1 and TRBJ1-1; D is perhaps TRBD1 (6 bases). CDR1 is LGHDT and CDR2 is YNNKEL in the germline V gene (reference sequence). The length of the CDR3 is 13 residues. V lost 1 base and J lost 7, with 10 bases in between. The CDR3: CASSQAGEGEAFF. CDR3 in DNA: TGTGCCAGCAGCCAAGCAGGGGAAGGTGAAGCTTTCTTT.

The chain joins TRBV7-2 to TRBJ2-3; the D is unclear. The CDR3 covers 16 residues. In germline, CDR1 is SGHTA, CDR2 FQGNSA. V lost 0 bases to trimming and J lost 5 bases, with 15 bases between them. The CDR3 region is CASSLAVLTRRDTQYF. DNA for the CDR3: TGTGCCAGCAGCTTAGCGGTGCTAACTCGTAGAGATACGCAGTATTTT. Full variable domain (outside the CDR3, taken from reference TRBV7-2 and TRBJ2-3): GAGVSQSPSNKVTEKGKDVELRCDPISGHTALYWYRQSLGQGLEFLIYFQGNSAPDKSGLPSDRFSAERTGGSVSTLTIQRTQQEDSAVYLCASSLAVLTRRDTQYFGPGTRLTVL.

The V gene is TRBV7-3, the J gene TRBJ2-3; D unclear. V gave up 5 bases and J gave up 2 bases, with 11 bases separating them. Germline CDR1 reads SGHTA; CDR2 reads FQGTGA. This CDR3 comprises 14 residues. CDR3 DNA: TGTGCCAGCAGCCCCCGTAGAGACACAGATACGCAGTATTTT. Amino acid sequence: CASSPRRDTDTQYF. Complete variable domain (other parts from reference TRBV7-3 and TRBJ2-3): GAGVSQTPSNKVTEKGKYVELRCDPISGHTALYWYRQSLGQGPEFLIYFQGTGAADDSGLPNDRFFAVRPEGSVSTLKIQRTERGDSAVYLCASSPRRDTDTQYFGPGTRLTVL.

This clonotype showed up many times. V and J are TRBV5-4 and TRBJ2-3, with no clear D. This CDR3 is built from 14 residues. V gave up 3 bases and J gave up 6 bases, with 14 bases separating them. CDR1 and CDR2 from the germline V gene are SGHNT and YYREEE (reference sequence). The CDR3 nucleotides read TGTGCCAGCAGCTCCAGGACCGGTGGGGATACGCAGTATTTT. It encodes CASSSRTGGDTQYF.

This clonotype showed up many times. The chain carries TRBV7-2 and TRBJ2-1; D gene ambiguous. There are 13 residues in the CDR3. Germline V CDR1 and CDR2: SGHTA, FQGNSA. The ends were cut back, 5 bases at V and 1 base at J, with 6 bases in the middle. This chain's CDR3 is CASSPQSYNEQFF. CDR3 DNA: TGTGCCAGCAGCCCCCAGTCCTACAATGAGCAGTTCTTC. Together with reference TRBV7-2 and TRBJ2-1, the CDR3 gives the full variable domain: GAGVSQSPSNKVTEKGKDVELRCDPISGHTALYWYRQSLGQGLEFLIYFQGNSAPDKSGLPSDRFSAERTGGSVSTLTIQRTQQEDSAVYLCASSPQSYNEQFFGPGTRLTVL.

Details on this clonotype: A much larger clone sits a single nucleotide away, making a read error possible. The CDR3 DNA is TGTGCCAGCAGTATCGACAGGGGCCGGCTCTATTTC. Its translation: CASSIDRGRLYF. J is TRBJ2-4 and V is TRBV7-9; 8 bases are a match to TRBD1. Germline V CDR1 and CDR2: SEHNR, FQNEAQ (reference sequence). There are 12 residues in the CDR3.

The chain recombines TRBV6-4 with TRBJ2-7; 7 nucleotides line up with TRBD2. The germline gives CDR1 MRHNA, CDR2 SNTAGT. CDR3 length: 13 amino acids. V dropped 4 bases and J dropped 3; count of bases not matched to a gene: 3. The CDR3 sequence: CASSASGGYEQYF. The CDR3 DNA reads TGTGCCAGCAGTGCTTCGGGGGGCTACGAGCAGTACTTC.

This clonotype has more than one count but fewer than ten. A single base separates this from a much larger clone, so it may be a read error. The final CDR3 position lacks the conserved phenylalanine or tryptophan, pointing to a likely read error. The rearrangement joins TRBV7-2 to TRBJ2-7; D is undetermined. The germline V gene encodes CDR1 SGHTA and CDR2 FQGNSA. The CDR3 sequence is 14 residues long. Trimming took 1 base from V and 4 from J, leaving 11 bases between them. The CDR3 nucleotides read TGTGCCAGCAGCTTAGGTAGGGCTGGATACGAGCAGTACCTC. Encoded protein: CASSLGRAGYEQYL.

The table lists this clonotype with many counts. In nucleotides, the CDR3 is TGTGCCAGCAGCTTAGTACACTCCCGGGGGCAAGAGACCCAGTACTTC. Translated: CASSLVHSRGQETQYF. The genes are TRBV7-2 and TRBJ2-5; D might be TRBD2 (6 bases). CDR3 length: 16 residues. Germline CDR1 and CDR2: SGHTA and FQGNSA. Trimming took 1 base from V and 2 from J, leaving 14 bases between them. The full variable domain, its missing parts supplied by reference TRBV7-2 and TRBJ2-5, is GAGVSQSPSNKVTEKGKDVELRCDPISGHTALYWYRQSLGQGLEFLIYFQGNSAPDKSGLPSDRFSAERTGGSVSTLTIQRTQQEDSAVYLCASSLVHSRGQETQYFGPGTRLLVL.

This clonotype was detected ten times or more. This chain uses TRBV15 with TRBJ1-1, with D perhaps matching TRBD1 (5 bases). With 5 bases removed from V and 4 bases from J, the gap between germline ends came to 11 bases. Germline V gene sequence: CDR1 LNHNV, CDR2 YYDKDF (reference sequence). The CDR3 spans 13 residues. CDR3 bases: TGTGCCACCAGCGGGGGTTTGGGCACTGAAGCTTTCTTT. Its protein product is CATSGGLGTEAFF. The whole variable domain, filled in from reference TRBV15 and TRBJ1-1, reads DAMVIQNPRYQVTQFGKPVTLSCSQTLNHNVMYWYQQKSSQAPKLLFHYYDKDFNNEADTPDNFQSRRPNTSFCFLDIRSPGLGDTAMYLCATSGGLGTEAFFGQGTRLTVV.